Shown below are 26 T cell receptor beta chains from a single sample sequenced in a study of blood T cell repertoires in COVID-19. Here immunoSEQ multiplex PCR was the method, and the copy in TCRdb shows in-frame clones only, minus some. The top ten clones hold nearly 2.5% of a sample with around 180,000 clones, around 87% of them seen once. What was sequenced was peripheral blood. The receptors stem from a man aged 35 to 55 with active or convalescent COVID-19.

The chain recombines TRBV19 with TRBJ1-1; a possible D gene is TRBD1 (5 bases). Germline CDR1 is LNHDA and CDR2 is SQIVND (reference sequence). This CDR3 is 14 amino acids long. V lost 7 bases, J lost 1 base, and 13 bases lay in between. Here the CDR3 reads CASMGYGGNTEAFF. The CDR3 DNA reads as TGTGCCAGTATGGGATACGGGGGGAACACTGAAGCTTTCTTT.

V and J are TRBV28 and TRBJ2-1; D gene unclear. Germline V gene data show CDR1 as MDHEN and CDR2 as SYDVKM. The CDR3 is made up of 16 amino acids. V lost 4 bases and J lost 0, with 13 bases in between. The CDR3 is CASSSASASSYNEQFF. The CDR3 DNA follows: TGTGCCAGCAGTTCTGCCAGCGCTAGCTCCTACAATGAGCAGTTCTTC.

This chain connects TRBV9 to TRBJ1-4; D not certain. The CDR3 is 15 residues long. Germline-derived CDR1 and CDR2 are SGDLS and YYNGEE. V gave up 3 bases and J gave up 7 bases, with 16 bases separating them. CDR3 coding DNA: TGTGCCAGCAGCGCTTCCGGGAAACGCGGTGAAAAACTGTTTTTT. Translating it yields CASSASGKRGEKLFF. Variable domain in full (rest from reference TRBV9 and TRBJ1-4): DSGVTQTPKHLITATGQRVTLRCSPRSGDLSVYWYQQSLDQGLQFLIQYYNGEERAKGNILERFSAQQFPDLHSELNLSSLELGDSALYFCASSASGKRGEKLFFGSGTQLSVL.

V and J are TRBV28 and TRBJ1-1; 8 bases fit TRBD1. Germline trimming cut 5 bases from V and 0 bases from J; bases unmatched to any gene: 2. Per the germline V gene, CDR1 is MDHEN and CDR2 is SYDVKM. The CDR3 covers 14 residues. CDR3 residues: CASSRQGMNTEAFF. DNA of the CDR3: TGTGCCAGCAGTAGACAGGGGATGAACACTGAAGCTTTCTTT.

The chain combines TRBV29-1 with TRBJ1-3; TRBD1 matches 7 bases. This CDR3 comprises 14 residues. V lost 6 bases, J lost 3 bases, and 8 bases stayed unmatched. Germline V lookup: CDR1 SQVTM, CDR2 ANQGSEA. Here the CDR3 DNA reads TGCAGCGTAAAGACACAGGGGAGTGGAAACACCATATATTTT. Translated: CSVKTQGSGNTIYF. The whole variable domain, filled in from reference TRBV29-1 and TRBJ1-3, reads SAVISQKPSRDICQRGTSLTIQCQVDSQVTMMFWYRQQPGQSLTLIATANQGSEATYESGFVIDKFPISRPNLTFSTLTVSNMSPEDSSIYLCSVKTQGSGNTIYFGEGSWLTVV.

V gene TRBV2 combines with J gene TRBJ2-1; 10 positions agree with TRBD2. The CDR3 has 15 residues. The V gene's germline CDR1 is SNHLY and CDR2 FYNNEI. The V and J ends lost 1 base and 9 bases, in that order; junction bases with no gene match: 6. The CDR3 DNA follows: TGTGCCAGCAGTGAAGGGCTAGCGGGGGTTAGTGAGCAGTTCTTC. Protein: CASSEGLAGVSEQFF.

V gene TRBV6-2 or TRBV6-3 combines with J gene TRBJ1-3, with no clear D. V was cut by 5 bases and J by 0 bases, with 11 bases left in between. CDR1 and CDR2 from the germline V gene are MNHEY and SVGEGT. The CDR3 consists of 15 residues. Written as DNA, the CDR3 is TGTGCCAGCAGTCGAGGTAGCGTCTCTGGAAACACCATATATTTT. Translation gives CASSRGSVSGNTIYF.

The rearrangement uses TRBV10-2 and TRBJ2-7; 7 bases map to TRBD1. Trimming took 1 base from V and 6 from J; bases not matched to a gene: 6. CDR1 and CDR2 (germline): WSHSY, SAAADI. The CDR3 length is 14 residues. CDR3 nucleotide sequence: TGCGCCAGCAGTGAGTTGCGACAGGGTAGCGAGCAGTACTTC. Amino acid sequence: CASSELRQGSEQYF.

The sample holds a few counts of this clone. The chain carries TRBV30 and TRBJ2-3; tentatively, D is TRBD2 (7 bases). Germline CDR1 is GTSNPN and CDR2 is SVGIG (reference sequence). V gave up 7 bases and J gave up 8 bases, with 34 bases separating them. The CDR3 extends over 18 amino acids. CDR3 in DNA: TGTGCCTTAAGCTATGATCTCGGGGGGCGATACCTCGGGGGTACGCAGTATTTT. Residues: CALSYDLGGRYLGGTQYF.

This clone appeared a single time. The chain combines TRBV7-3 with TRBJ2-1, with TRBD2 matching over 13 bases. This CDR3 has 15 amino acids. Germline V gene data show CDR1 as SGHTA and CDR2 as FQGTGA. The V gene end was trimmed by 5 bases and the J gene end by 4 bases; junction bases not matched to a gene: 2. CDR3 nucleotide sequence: TGTGCCAGCAGCGTACTAGCGGGGGGGTACAATGAGCAGTTCTTC. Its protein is CASSVLAGGYNEQFF.

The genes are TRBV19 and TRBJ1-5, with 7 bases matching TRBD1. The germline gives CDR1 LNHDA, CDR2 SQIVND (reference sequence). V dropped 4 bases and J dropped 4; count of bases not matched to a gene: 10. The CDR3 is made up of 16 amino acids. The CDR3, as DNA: TGTGCCAGTAGTACAGGGACAGATACCCAGAATCAGCCCCAGCATTTT. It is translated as CASSTGTDTQNQPQHF.

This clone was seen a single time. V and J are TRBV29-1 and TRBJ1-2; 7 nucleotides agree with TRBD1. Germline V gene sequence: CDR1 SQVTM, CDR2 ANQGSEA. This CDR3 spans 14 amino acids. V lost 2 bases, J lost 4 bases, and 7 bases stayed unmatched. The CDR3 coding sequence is TGCAGCGTTGAAAAGGCAGGGGGTAGCTATGGCTACACCTTC. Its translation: CSVEKAGGSYGYTF.

The CDR3 coding sequence is TGTGCCAGTAGCACCAAACAGTTTCACTCTGGAAACACCATATATTTT. Its translation is CASSTKQFHSGNTIYF. V usage is TRBV19 and J usage is TRBJ1-3; D not resolved. This CDR3 is 16 amino acids long. Germline V gene sequence: CDR1 LNHDA, CDR2 SQIVND (reference sequence). Deletions cut 6 bases from V and 0 bases from J, with 15 bases between. Supplemented by reference TRBV19 and TRBJ1-3, the full variable domain reads DGGITQSPKYLFRKEGQNVTLSCEQNLNHDAMYWYRQDPGQGLRLIYYSQIVNDFQKGDIAEGYSVSREKKESFPLTVTSAQKNPTAFYLCASSTKQFHSGNTIYFGEGSWLTVV.

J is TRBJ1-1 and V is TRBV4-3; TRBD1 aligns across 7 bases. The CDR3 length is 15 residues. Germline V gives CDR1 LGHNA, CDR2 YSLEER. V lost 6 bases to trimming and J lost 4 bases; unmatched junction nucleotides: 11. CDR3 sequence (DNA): TGCGCCAGCAGTCACACCTTGGGACAGATCACTGAAGCTTTCTTT. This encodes CASSHTLGQITEAFF.

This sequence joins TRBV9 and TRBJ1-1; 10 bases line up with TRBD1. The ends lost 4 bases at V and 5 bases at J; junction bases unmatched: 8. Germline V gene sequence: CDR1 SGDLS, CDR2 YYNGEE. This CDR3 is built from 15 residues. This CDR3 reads CASSTTTGGLTEAFF. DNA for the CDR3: TGTGCCAGCAGCACTACGACAGGGGGCTTAACTGAAGCTTTCTTT.

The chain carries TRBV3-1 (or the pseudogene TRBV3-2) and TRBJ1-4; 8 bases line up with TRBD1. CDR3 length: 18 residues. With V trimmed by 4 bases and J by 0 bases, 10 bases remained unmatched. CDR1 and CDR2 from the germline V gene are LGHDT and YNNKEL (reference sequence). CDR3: CASSRGQGGVPTNEKLFF. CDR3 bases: TGTGCCAGCAGCCGAGGACAGGGAGGGGTGCCAACTAATGAAAAACTGTTTTTT.

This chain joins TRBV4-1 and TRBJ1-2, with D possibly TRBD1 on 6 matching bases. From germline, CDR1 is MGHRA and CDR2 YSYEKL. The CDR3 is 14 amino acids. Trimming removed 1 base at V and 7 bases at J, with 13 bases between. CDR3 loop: CASSQVSGGGGYTF. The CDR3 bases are TGCGCCAGCAGCCAAGTTTCGGGGGGCGGTGGCTACACCTTC.

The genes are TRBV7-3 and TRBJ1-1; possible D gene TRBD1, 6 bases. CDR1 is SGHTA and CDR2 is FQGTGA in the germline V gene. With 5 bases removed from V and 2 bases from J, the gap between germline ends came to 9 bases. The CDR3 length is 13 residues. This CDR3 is CASSAQGNTEAFF. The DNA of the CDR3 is TGTGCCAGCAGCGCACAGGGTAACACTGAAGCTTTCTTT.

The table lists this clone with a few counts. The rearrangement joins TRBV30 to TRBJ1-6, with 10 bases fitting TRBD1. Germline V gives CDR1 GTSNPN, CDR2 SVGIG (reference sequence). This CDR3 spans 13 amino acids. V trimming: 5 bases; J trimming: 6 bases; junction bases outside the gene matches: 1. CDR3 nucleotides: TGTGCCTGGGGGGACAGGGGTAATTCACCCCTCCACTTT. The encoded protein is CAWGDRGNSPLHF.

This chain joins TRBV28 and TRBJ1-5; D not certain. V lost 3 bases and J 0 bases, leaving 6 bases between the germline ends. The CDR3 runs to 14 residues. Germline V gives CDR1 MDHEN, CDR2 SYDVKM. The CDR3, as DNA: TGTGCCAGCAGTTTGGTGCGTAGCAATCAGCCCCAGCATTTT. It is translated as CASSLVRSNQPQHF.

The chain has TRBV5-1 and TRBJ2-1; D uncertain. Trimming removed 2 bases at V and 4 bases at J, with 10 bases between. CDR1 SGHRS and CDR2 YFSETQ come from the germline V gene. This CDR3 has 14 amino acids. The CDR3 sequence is CASSFFNSYNEQFF. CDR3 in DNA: TGCGCCAGCAGCTTCTTTAACAGTTACAATGAGCAGTTCTTC.

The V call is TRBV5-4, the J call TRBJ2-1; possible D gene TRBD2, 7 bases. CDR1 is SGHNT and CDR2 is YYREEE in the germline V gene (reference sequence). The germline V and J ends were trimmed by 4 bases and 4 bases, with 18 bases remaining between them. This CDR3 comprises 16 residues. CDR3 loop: CASSILGGGFYNEQFF. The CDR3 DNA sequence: TGTGCCAGCAGCATTCTTGGGGGGGGCTTTTACAATGAGCAGTTCTTC.

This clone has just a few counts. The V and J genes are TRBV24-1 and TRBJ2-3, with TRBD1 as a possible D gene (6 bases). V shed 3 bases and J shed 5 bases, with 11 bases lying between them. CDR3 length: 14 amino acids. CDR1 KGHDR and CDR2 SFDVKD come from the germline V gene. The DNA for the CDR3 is TGTGCCACCAGTGATCCAGGGGAGAAAGATACGCAGTATTTT. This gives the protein CATSDPGEKDTQYF.

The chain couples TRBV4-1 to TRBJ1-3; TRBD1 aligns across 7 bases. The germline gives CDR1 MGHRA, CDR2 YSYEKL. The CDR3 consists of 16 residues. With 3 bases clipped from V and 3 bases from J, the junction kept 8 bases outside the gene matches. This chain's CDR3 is CASSQTTGVGGNTIYF. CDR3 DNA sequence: TGCGCCAGCAGCCAGACCACAGGGGTCGGTGGAAACACCATATATTTT.

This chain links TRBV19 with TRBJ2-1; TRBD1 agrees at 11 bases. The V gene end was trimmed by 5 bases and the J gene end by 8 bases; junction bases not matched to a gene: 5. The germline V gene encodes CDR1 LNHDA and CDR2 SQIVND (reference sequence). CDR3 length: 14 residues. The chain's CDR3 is CASSPGTGGYEQFF. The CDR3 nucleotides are TGTGCCAGTAGTCCCGGGACAGGGGGATATGAGCAGTTCTTC.

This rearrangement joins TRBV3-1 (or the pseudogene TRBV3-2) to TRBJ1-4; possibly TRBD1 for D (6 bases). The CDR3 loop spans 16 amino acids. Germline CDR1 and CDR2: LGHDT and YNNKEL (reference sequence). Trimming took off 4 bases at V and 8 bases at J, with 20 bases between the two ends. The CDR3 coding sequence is TGTGCCAGCAGCCCCGAATGGGGGGGGGCAAGGGAAAAACTGTTTTTT. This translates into CASSPEWGGAREKLFF.